This T cell receptor (beta chain) originates from a study of blood T cell repertoires in COVID-19. Some clones are missing from TCRdb's copy, which holds only in-frame ones; the method was immunoSEQ multiplex PCR. The table shows about 400,000 clones, with around 87% occurring only once. The V segment lost 6 bases and the J segment 2 bases; nucleotides outside the gene matches: 5. CDR1 ENHRY and CDR2 SYGVKD come from the germline V gene. There are 14 residues in the CDR3. This rearrangement joins TRBV10-3 to TRBJ2-5, with 8 bases identical to TRBD1. Sequenced: PBMCs or T cells enriched from blood (not recorded which). This sequence was found in a woman between 50 and 59 years old who had recovered from COVID-19. The CDR3 sequence is CAISAGTGQETQYF. Written as DNA, the CDR3 is TGTGCCATCAGCGCCGGGACAGGACAAGAGACCCAGTACTTC.